These 25 T cell receptor beta chains were sequenced from one sample in a study of CXCR3-negative and CXCR3-positive naive CD8 T cells (dated 2019 in TCRdb). Study-level results and caveats: TRB CDR3s from CXCR3-positive naive cells showed higher hydrophobicity (lower Kidera factor 4), lower energy, and higher strength and volume indices than CXCR3-negative naive cells.

No antigen has been assigned to these receptors. The run used a NextSeq 550. The Human TCR Profiling Kit (MiLaboratory) was used to make UMI-labeled 5' RACE TRB cDNA libraries. TCRdb reprocessed the reads into one record per CDR3 protein sequence, lacking DNA. This sample's table has entries for 140,000 to 150,000 distinct CDR3 sequences. Of the sample, around 0.3% is held by the ten largest clones. The sequenced sample consisted of naive CXCR3+ CD8+ T cells from blood. The cell subset or site label on this specimen signifies: CD45RO-CCR7+CD27+CD95- naive CD8+ T cells expressing CXCR3 (TNR3+). The receptor set was obtained from a human donor in good health. Some clones in this sample may be carry-over from other donors' samples.

The rearrangement joins TRBV29-1 to TRBJ2-7; TCRdb returns TRBD1, unconfirmable since there is no DNA. Germline assignment: CDR1 SQVTM and CDR2 ANQGSEA. This CDR3 spans 16 amino acids. The CDR3 sequence is CSVADLEGRNSYEQYF.

The chain is built from TRBV19 and TRBJ1-1. The germline CDR1 and CDR2 sequences are LNHDA and SQIVND (reference sequence). The CDR3 spans 12 residues. The CDR3 region is CASSNSNTEAFF.

The CDR3 loop reads CASSHRDSDTDTQYF. The genes are TRBV27 and TRBJ2-3; TCRdb reports TRBD2, a call that lacks DNA to check it against. Germline CDR1 MNHEY, CDR2 SMNVEV (reference sequence). The CDR3 loop spans 15 amino acids.

J is TRBJ1-1 and V is TRBV29-1. The length of the CDR3 is 13 residues. Germline V gene sequence: CDR1 SQVTM, CDR2 ANQGSEA. CDR3 protein: CSVLTPLNTEAFF.

V gene TRBV29-1 combines with J gene TRBJ2-3; TCRdb outputs TRBD2, but without DNA this stays unchecked. Germline V gene sequence: CDR1 SQVTM, CDR2 ANQGSEA. The CDR3 sequence is 14 residues long. CDR3 in amino acids: CSVEQREWADTQYF.

The CDR3 loop is CASSSPAGSEKNEQFF. The chain couples TRBV11-2 to TRBJ2-1; TCRdb selects TRBD2, and the lack of DNA leaves this call unchecked. The CDR3 has 16 residues. Germline V gene sequence: CDR1 SGHAT, CDR2 FQNNGV.

The CDR3 loop is CASSGQGSGYTF. The V call is TRBV27, the J call TRBJ1-2; TCRdb's D call, TRBD1, is unchecked because there is no DNA. This CDR3 has 12 residues. The V gene's germline CDR1 is MNHEY and CDR2 SMNVEV (reference sequence).

The chain employs TRBV30 and TRBJ1-1; absent DNA, TCRdb's TRBD1 call cannot be checked. This CDR3 has 16 residues. The V gene's germline CDR1 is GTSNPN and CDR2 SVGIG (reference sequence). Here the CDR3 reads CAWSDRGLRMNTEAFF.

The rearrangement uses TRBV6-5 and TRBJ2-2; no DNA is available, so the TRBD1 call from TCRdb remains unchecked. The CDR3 contains 15 residues. Germline V gives CDR1 MNHEY, CDR2 SVGAGI. The CDR3 sequence is CASGYDRGGTGELFF.

V usage is TRBV29-1 and J usage is TRBJ2-7; TCRdb's D call of TRBD2 is untestable without DNA. The length of the CDR3 is 12 residues. Germline lookup yields CDR1 SQVTM and CDR2 ANQGSEA. CDR3 sequence reads: CSGRDLQYEQYF.

V usage is TRBV15 and J usage is TRBJ1-1. The germline gives CDR1 LNHNV, CDR2 YYDKDF (reference sequence). CDR3 size: 15 residues. The CDR3 is CATLSGDGLNTEAFF.

This sequence joins TRBV30 and TRBJ2-1; no DNA is available, so the TRBD1 call from TCRdb remains unchecked. Germline lookup yields CDR1 GTSNPN and CDR2 SVGIG (reference sequence). The CDR3 covers 13 residues. The CDR3 protein is CAWSVGSGDEQFF.

The CDR3 loop is CASSQDRAHEQYF. The rearrangement uses TRBV13 and TRBJ2-7; TCRdb selects TRBD1, and the lack of DNA leaves this call unchecked. The CDR3 length is 13 residues. Germline V CDR1 and CDR2: PRHDT, FYEKMQ (reference sequence).

The rearrangement joins TRBV5-1 to TRBJ2-7; TCRdb returns TRBD1, unconfirmable since there is no DNA. This CDR3 spans 14 amino acids. Germline V lookup: CDR1 SGHRS, CDR2 YFSETQ. The CDR3 region is CASSPQGGRNEQYF.

The chain uses TRBV27 and TRBJ1-1; as DNA is missing, the TRBD1 call by TCRdb cannot be tested. This CDR3 is 19 amino acids long. The V gene's germline CDR1 is MNHEY and CDR2 SMNVEV (reference sequence). The CDR3: CASSLSGQGFFYFGTEAFF.

The chain's CDR3 is CATSDRIGEETQYF. This chain joins TRBV15 and TRBJ2-5; TCRdb proposes TRBD1, but this gene call is untestable without DNA. Germline V gene data show CDR1 as LNHNV and CDR2 as YYDKDF (reference sequence). This CDR3 contains 14 residues.

This chain uses TRBV4-3 with TRBJ1-2; TCRdb designates TRBD1, a call that cannot be tested without DNA. The germline V gene has CDR1 LGHNA and CDR2 YSLEER. This CDR3 region has 15 residues. Here the CDR3 reads CASSQEGTEAYGYTF.

V and J are TRBV29-1 and TRBJ2-1. The CDR3 covers 11 residues. Per germline, CDR1 SQVTM and CDR2 ANQGSEA. CDR3 region: CSQGTYNEQFF.

The V gene is TRBV29-1, the J gene TRBJ2-3. The CDR3 spans 13 residues. CDR1 and CDR2 (germline): SQVTM, ANQGSEA. CDR3 sequence: CSVVRASSDTQYF.

The chain uses TRBV27 and TRBJ1-3. The V gene's germline CDR1 is MNHEY and CDR2 SMNVEV (reference sequence). The CDR3 extends over 13 amino acids. The CDR3 protein is CASSWDSGNTIYF.

V gene TRBV20-1 combines with J gene TRBJ1-2; TCRdb returns TRBD1, unconfirmable since there is no DNA. This CDR3 region has 12 residues. Per the germline V gene, CDR1 is DFQATT and CDR2 is SNEGSKA (reference sequence). The CDR3 reads CSAGPLNYGYTF.

This chain joins TRBV29-1 and TRBJ2-3; TCRdb selects TRBD1, and the lack of DNA leaves this call unchecked. The CDR3 extends over 16 amino acids. Germline-derived CDR1 and CDR2 are SQVTM and ANQGSEA. The CDR3 sequence is CSVESPWGGATDTQYF.

V is TRBV27 and J is TRBJ1-2. The CDR3 spans 14 residues. The V gene's germline CDR1 is MNHEY and CDR2 SMNVEV (reference sequence). CDR3 region: CASSLGGPNYGYTF.

The chain has TRBV7-9 and TRBJ2-6. The CDR3 is 15 amino acids. Looked up from germline, CDR1 is SEHNR and CDR2 is FQNEAQ (reference sequence). CDR3 protein: CASSLVPSGANVLTF. Based on the CDR3 plus reference TRBV7-9 and TRBJ2-6, the full variable domain is DTGVSQNPRHKITKRGQNVTFRCDPISEHNRLYWYRQTLGQGPEFLTYFQNEAQLEKSRLLSDRFSAERPKGSFSTLEIQRTEQGDSAMYLCASSLVPSGANVLTFGAGSRLTVL.

The chain joins TRBV28 to TRBJ2-7. Germline assignment: CDR1 MDHEN and CDR2 SYDVKM. The length of the CDR3 is 14 residues. The CDR3 reads CASSYGEGPYEQYF.